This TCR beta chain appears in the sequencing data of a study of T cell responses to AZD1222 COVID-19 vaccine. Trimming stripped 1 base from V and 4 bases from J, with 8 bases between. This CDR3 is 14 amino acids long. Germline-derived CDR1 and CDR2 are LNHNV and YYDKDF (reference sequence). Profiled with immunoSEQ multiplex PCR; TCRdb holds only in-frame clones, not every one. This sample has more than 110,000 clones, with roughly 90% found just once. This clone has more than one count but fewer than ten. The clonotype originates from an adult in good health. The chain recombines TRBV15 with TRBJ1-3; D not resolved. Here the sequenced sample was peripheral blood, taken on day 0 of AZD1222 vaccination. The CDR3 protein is CATSRGGEGNTIYF. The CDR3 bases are TGTGCCACCAGCAGAGGGGGAGAGGGAAACACCATATATTTT.